The source of this T cell receptor (beta chain) is a study of technical replicates of blood from a few donors. Libraries were prepared by immunoSEQ multiplex PCR; TCRdb keeps only in-frame clonotypes and omits some of them. Of about 76,000 clones listed, over 75% were seen once; the top ten hold around 0.24%. Sequenced sample: T cells isolated from PBMCs. The clonotype comes from a human donor in good health.

CDR3 sequence: CASSRSGLAGYNEQFF. CDR3 in DNA: TGCGCCAGCAGCCGATCCGGACTAGCGGGCTACAATGAGCAGTTCTTC. The rearrangement links TRBV4-1 to TRBJ2-1; 11 positions agree with TRBD2. Germline V gives CDR1 MGHRA, CDR2 YSYEKL. V lost 4 bases and J lost 3; bases outside the gene matches: 5. This CDR3 contains 16 residues.